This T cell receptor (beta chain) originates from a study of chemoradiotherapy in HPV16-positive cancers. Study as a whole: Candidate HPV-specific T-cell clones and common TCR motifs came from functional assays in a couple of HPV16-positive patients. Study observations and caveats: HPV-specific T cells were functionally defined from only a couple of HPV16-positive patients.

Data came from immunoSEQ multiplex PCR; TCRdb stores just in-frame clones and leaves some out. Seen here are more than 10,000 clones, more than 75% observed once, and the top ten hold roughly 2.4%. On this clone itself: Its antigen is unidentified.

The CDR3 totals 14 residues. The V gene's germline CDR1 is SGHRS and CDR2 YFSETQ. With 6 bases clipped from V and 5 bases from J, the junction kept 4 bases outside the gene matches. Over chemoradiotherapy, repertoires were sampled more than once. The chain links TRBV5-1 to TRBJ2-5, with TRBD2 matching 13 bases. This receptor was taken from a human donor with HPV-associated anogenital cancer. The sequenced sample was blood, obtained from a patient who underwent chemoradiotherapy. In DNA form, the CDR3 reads TGCGCCAGCACCGGGACTAGCGGGAAGGAGACCCAGTACTTC. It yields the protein CASTGTSGKETQYF.